One sample yielded the 14 T cell receptor beta chains listed below, sequenced in a study of control samples from healthy donors and cancer patients. This table comes from immunoSEQ multiplex PCR, and its TCRdb copy is limited to in-frame clones, with some not included. The table lists 57,000 or so clones, 90% of them singletons, with less than 7% in the top ten. The sequencing input was PBMCs. Receptor source: a man aged 55 to 70 with colorectal cancer.

Regarding this clone: This sample also contains other DNA sequences that code for the same CDR3. The chain couples TRBV5-1 to TRBJ2-3; TRBD2 might be the D (6 bases). Germline V CDR1 and CDR2: SGHRS, YFSETQ. V shed 5 bases and J shed 4 bases, with 23 bases lying between them. This CDR3 has 17 amino acids. The CDR3 nucleotides read TGCGCCAGCAGTTTAATCGTTGGGCGGGGCACGGCAGATACGCAGTATTTT. It specifies CASSLIVGRGTADTQYF.

As concerns this clone: The same CDR3 is also encoded by other DNA sequences in this sample. The chain recombines TRBV2 with TRBJ1-5, with TRBD1 matching 7 bases. Germline CDR1 SNHLY, CDR2 FYNNEI. This CDR3 has 14 residues. Trimming removed 6 bases from V and 2 bases from J; junction bases left unmatched: 4. This CDR3 reads CASSDTGGNQPQHF. CDR3 DNA sequence: TGTGCCAGCAGCGACACAGGGGGCAATCAGCCCCAGCATTTT.

This chain uses TRBV7-3 with TRBJ2-1, with 9 bases identical to TRBD2. CDR3 length: 15 amino acids. Germline V gene sequence: CDR1 SGHTA, CDR2 FQGTGA. The trim removed 5 bases at V and 5 bases at J, leaving 7 bases unmatched. The CDR3 protein is CASSPTSGSNNEQFF. In nucleotides, the CDR3 is TGTGCCAGCAGCCCGACTAGCGGCAGCAACAATGAGCAGTTCTTC.

This clone was found a few times. V gene TRBV30 combines with J gene TRBJ1-2, with D tentatively TRBD1 (5 bases). Trimming pared 0 bases from V and 11 bases from J, leaving 22 bases between. Germline CDR1 reads GTSNPN; CDR2 reads SVGIG (reference sequence). The CDR3 spans 15 residues. In DNA, the CDR3 is TGTGCCTGGAGTGTAAGGTTCTGGGACCAGGGCGGTTACACCTTC. This sequence encodes CAWSVRFWDQGGYTF.

This chain connects TRBV7-2 to TRBJ2-3; no clear D. The ends were cut back, 4 bases at V and 2 bases at J, with 4 bases in the middle. Germline loops: CDR1 SGHTA, CDR2 FQGNSA. The CDR3 runs to 12 residues. The DNA for the CDR3 is TGTGCCAGCAGCTCGTACACAGATACGCAGTATTTT. Protein sequence: CASSSYTDTQYF.

The V gene is TRBV6-1, the J gene TRBJ2-3; 12 nucleotides agree with TRBD2. Trimming cost V 3 bases and J 2 bases; bases outside gene matches: 3. The CDR3 runs to 16 residues. Per germline, CDR1 MNHNS and CDR2 SASEGT. The chain's CDR3 is CASSDLAGGLTDTQYF. CDR3 sequence (DNA): TGTGCCAGCAGTGATCTAGCGGGGGGGCTCACAGATACGCAGTATTTT.

The chain links TRBV24-1 to TRBJ2-3; 8 nucleotides line up with TRBD1. J gave up 3 bases and V 4 bases, and 5 bases lay outside the gene matches. CDR3 length: 15 residues. Germline lookup yields CDR1 KGHDR and CDR2 SFDVKD. This CDR3 is CATSDFGQGTDTQYF. Written as DNA, the CDR3 is TGTGCCACCAGTGACTTCGGACAGGGTACAGATACGCAGTATTTT.

As to this clone: Other nucleotide sequences in the sample specify the same CDR3. The J gene is TRBJ2-6, the V gene TRBV3-1 (or the pseudogene TRBV3-2), with 7 bases fitting TRBD1. Trimming took 5 bases from V and 2 from J; bases not matched to a gene: 15. CDR1 and CDR2 from the germline V gene are LGHDT and YNNKEL (reference sequence). The CDR3 has 19 amino acids. CDR3 sequence: CASSSRTGRGAPGANVLTF. The CDR3 DNA reads as TGTGCCAGCAGCTCAAGGACAGGACGTGGAGCCCCTGGGGCCAACGTCCTGACTTTC.

This chain joins TRBV27 and TRBJ2-7; D may match TRBD1 or TRBD2 (6 bases each). The germline CDR1 and CDR2 sequences are MNHEY and SMNVEV (reference sequence). V was pared by 6 bases and J by 5 bases, with 11 bases between. The length of the CDR3 is 12 residues. The CDR3 region is CASREGGNEQYF. DNA for the CDR3: TGTGCCAGCAGAGAGGGGGGAAACGAGCAGTACTTC.

The chain joins TRBV13 to TRBJ1-3, with D perhaps TRBD1 (5 bases). Trimming cost V 4 bases and J 4 bases, with 14 bases left between them. The CDR3 is made up of 15 amino acids. Germline CDR1 reads PRHDT; CDR2 reads FYEKMQ (reference sequence). The CDR3 is CASSYGRVRGNTIYF. The CDR3 nucleotides are TGTGCCAGCAGCTATGGCAGGGTGAGAGGAAACACCATATATTTT.

The chain couples TRBV9 to TRBJ1-3; D gene uncertain. V lost 0 bases to trimming and J lost 4 bases, with 5 bases between them. CDR3 length equals 13 residues. The germline CDR1 and CDR2 sequences are SGDLS and YYNGEE. CDR3 sequence reads: CASSVDGGNTIYF. The CDR3 coding sequence is TGTGCCAGCAGCGTAGACGGGGGAAACACCATATATTTT.

The chain uses TRBV10-3 and TRBJ2-7, with 10 bases that match TRBD1. The V and J ends lost 2 bases and 6 bases, in that order; junction bases with no gene match: 7. Per the germline V gene, CDR1 is ENHRY and CDR2 is SYGVKD. This CDR3 is built from 15 residues. In DNA, the CDR3 is TGTGCCATCAGTGAGGCTGGACAGGGGGGGGCCGAGCAGTACTTC. Amino acids: CAISEAGQGGAEQYF.

V usage is TRBV5-6 and J usage is TRBJ2-3, with 8 bases lining up with TRBD2. Trimming at V came to 4 bases and at J to 6 bases, leaving 10 bases not matched to a gene. Germline V gene data show CDR1 as SGHDT and CDR2 as YYEEEE. The CDR3 is 15 amino acids. This CDR3 is CASSPAGGTGDTQYF. CDR3 nucleotide sequence: TGTGCCAGCAGCCCGGCGGGGGGAACGGGCGATACGCAGTATTTT.

The gene calls are TRBV6-5 and TRBJ1-6; no clear D gene. The CDR3 is made up of 14 amino acids. The V end lost 0 bases, the J end lost 6 bases, and 6 bases lay between the germline ends. From germline, CDR1 is MNHEY and CDR2 SVGAGI. CDR3 in amino acids: CASSYSGTNSPLHF. CDR3 coding DNA: TGTGCCAGCAGTTACTCTGGTACTAATTCACCCCTCCACTTT.